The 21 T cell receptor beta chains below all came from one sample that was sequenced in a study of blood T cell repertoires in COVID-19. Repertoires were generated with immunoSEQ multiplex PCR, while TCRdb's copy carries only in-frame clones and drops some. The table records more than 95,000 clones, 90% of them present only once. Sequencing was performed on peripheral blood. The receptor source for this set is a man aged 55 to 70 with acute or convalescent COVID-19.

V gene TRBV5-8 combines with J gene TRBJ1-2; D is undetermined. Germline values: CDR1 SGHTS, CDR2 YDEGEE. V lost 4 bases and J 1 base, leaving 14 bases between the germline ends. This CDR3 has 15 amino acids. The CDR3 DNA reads TGTGCCAGCAGCATCCGGGGAGGGTATAACTATGGCTACACCTTC. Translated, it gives CASSIRGGYNYGYTF.

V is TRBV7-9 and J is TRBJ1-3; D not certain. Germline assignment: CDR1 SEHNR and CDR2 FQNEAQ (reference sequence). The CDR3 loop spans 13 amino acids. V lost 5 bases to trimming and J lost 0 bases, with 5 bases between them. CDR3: CASSPSSGNTIYF. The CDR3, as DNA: TGTGCCAGCAGCCCCAGCTCTGGAAACACCATATATTTT. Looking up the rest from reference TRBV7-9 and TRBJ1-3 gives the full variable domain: DTGVSQNPRHKITKRGQNVTFRCDPISEHNRLYWYRQTLGQGPEFLTYFQNEAQLEKSRLLSDRFSAERPKGSFSTLEIQRTEQGDSAMYLCASSPSSGNTIYFGEGSWLTVV.

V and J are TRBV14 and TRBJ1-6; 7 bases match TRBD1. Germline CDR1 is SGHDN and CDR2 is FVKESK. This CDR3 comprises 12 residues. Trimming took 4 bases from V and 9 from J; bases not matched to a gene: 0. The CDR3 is CASSRDSSPLHF. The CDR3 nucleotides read TGTGCCAGCAGCCGGGACAGTTCACCCCTCCACTTT.

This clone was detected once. CDR3 nucleotide sequence: TGTGCCAGCAGCTCAGGGGACAGGGAATTTCAGCCCCAGCATTTT. Protein: CASSSGDREFQPQHF. The chain employs TRBV11-2 and TRBJ1-5, with 9 bases fitting TRBD1. Per the germline V gene, CDR1 is SGHAT and CDR2 is FQNNGV. The CDR3 sequence is 15 residues long. V dropped 4 bases and J dropped 6; count of bases not matched to a gene: 7.

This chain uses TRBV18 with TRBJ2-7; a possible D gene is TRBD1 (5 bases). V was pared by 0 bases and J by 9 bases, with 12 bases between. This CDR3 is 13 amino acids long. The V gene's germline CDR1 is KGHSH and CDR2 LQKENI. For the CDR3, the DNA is TGTGCCAGCTCACCACCCAGTAGGCAGGGGCAGTACGTC. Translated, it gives CASSPPSRQGQYV.

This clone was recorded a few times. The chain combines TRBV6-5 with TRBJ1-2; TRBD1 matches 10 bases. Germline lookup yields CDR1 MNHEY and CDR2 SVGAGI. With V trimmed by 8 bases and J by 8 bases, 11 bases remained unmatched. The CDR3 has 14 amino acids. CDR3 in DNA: TGTGCCAGCTCATATGAGGGACAGGGGAGGGGCTACACCTTC. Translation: CASSYEGQGRGYTF.

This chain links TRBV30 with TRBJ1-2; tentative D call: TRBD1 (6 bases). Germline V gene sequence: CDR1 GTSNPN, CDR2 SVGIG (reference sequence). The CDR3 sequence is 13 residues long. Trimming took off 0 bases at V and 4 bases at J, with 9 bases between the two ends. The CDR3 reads CAWSVGTSYGYTF. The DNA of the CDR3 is TGTGCCTGGAGTGTAGGGACAAGCTATGGCTACACCTTC.

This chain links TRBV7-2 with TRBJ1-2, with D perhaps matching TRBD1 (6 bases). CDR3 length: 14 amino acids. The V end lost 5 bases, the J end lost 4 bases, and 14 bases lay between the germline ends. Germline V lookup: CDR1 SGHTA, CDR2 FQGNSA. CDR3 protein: CASSALQGSYGYTF. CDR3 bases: TGTGCCAGCAGCGCCCTACAGGGAAGCTATGGCTACACCTTC.

In DNA form, the CDR3 reads TGTGCCAGCAGTGAGACAGATTACGAGCAGTACGTC. Protein product: CASSETDYEQYV. The chain links TRBV2 to TRBJ2-7; weak D call: TRBD1 (5 bases). Trimming cost V 3 bases and J 4 bases, with 7 bases left between them. In germline, CDR1 is SNHLY, CDR2 FYNNEI. This CDR3 contains 12 residues.

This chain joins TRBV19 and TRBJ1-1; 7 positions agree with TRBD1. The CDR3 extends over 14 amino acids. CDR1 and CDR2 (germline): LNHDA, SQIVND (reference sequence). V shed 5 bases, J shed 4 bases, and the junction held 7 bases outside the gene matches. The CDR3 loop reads CASSWESGGTEAFF. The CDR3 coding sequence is TGTGCCAGTAGTTGGGAATCAGGGGGCACTGAAGCTTTCTTT.

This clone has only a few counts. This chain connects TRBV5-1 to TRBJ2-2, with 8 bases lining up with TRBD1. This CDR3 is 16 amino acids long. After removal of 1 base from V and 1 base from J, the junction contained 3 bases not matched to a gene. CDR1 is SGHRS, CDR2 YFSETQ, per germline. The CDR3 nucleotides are TGCGCCAGCAGCTTGACAGGACAGGGGAACACCGGGGAGCTGTTTTTT. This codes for CASSLTGQGNTGELFF.

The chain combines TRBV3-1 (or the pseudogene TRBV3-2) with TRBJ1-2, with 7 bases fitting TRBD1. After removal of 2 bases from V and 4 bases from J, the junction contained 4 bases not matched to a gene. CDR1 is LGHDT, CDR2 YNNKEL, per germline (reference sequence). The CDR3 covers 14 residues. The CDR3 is CASSQRGLGYGYTF. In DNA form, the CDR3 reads TGTGCCAGCAGCCAAAGGGGGCTCGGCTATGGCTACACCTTC.

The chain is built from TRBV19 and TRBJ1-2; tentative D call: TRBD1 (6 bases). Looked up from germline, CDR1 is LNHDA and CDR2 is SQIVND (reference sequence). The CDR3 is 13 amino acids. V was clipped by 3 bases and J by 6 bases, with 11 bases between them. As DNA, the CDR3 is TGTGCCAGTAGTATCGGGACACCTGATGGCTACACCTTC. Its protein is CASSIGTPDGYTF.

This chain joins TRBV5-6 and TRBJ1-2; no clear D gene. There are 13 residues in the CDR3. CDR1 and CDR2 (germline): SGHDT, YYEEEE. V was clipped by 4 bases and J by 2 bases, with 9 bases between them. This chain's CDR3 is CASSIQKNYGYTF. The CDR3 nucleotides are TGTGCCAGCAGCATACAGAAAAACTATGGCTACACCTTC.

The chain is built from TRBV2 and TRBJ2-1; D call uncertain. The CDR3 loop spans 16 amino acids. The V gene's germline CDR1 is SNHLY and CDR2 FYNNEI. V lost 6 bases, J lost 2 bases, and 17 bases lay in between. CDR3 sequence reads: CASRAARSTTYNEQFF. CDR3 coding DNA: TGTGCCAGCAGGGCAGCCAGAAGCACTACCTACAATGAGCAGTTCTTC.

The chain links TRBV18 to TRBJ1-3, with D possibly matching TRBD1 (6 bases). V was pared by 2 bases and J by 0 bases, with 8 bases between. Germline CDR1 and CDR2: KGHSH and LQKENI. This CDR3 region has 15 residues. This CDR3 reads CASSPGGVSGNTIYF. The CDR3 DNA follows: TGTGCCAGCTCACCAGGGGGCGTCTCTGGAAACACCATATATTTT.

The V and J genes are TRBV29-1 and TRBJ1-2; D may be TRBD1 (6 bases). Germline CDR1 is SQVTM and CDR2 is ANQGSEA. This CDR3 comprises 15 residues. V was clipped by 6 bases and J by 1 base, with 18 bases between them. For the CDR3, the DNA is TGCAGCGTCCAGGGGCGCGAAACCCTTAACTATGGCTACACCTTC. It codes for CSVQGRETLNYGYTF. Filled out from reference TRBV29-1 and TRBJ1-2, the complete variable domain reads SAVISQKPSRDICQRGTSLTIQCQVDSQVTMMFWYRQQPGQSLTLIATANQGSEATYESGFVIDKFPISRPNLTFSTLTVSNMSPEDSSIYLCSVQGRETLNYGYTFGSGTRLTVV.

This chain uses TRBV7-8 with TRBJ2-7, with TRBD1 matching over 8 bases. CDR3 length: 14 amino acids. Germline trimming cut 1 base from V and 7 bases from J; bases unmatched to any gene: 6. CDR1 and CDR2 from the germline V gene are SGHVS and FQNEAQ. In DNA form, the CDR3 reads TGTGCCAGCAGCTTAGGGGGCAGGGGGCGTGAGCAGTACGTC. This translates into CASSLGGRGREQYV.

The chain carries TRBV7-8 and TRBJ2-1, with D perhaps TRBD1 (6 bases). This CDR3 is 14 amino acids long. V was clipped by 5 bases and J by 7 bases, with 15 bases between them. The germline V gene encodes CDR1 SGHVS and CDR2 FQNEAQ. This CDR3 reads CASSRGGASNEQFF. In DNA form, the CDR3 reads TGTGCCAGCAGCCGAGGGGGAGCTTCGAATGAGCAGTTCTTC.

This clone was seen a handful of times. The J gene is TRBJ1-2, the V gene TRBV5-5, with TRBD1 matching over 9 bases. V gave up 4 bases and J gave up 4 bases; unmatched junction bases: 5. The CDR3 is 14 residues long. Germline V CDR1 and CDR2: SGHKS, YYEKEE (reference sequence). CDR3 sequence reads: CASSLGTGFYGYTF. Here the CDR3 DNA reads TGTGCCAGCAGCCTAGGGACAGGGTTCTATGGCTACACCTTC. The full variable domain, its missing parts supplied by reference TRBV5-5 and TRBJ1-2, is DAGVTQSPTHLIKTRGQQVTLRCSPISGHKSVSWYQQVLGQGPQFIFQYYEKEERGRGNFPDRFSARQFPNYSSELNVNALLLGDSALYLCASSLGTGFYGYTFGSGTRLTVV.

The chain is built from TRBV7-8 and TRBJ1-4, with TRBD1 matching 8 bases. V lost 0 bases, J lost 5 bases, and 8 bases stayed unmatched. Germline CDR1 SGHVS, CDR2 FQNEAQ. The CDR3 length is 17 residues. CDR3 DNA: TGTGCCAGCAGCTTAGCGGGACAGGCAATGGGGAATGAAAAACTGTTTTTT. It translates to CASSLAGQAMGNEKLFF.